This TCR beta chain was captured in a study of T cells after yellow fever vaccination. Background on the study: SMART-Seq v4 Ultra Low Input handled preparation of low-cell-number fractions.

Study-level findings and limits: Re-detected after boosting: most primary clones, almost 98% of CD4 and 80% to 90% of CD8. Overall, a small share of clonotypes was seen in both CD4 and CD8 compartments.

This clonotype has only a few counts. Its antigen is unidentified. TCRdb ran MiXCR on the 5' RACE reads and lists one entry per CDR3 protein. The data show 400,000 or so distinct CDR3 sequences, with roughly 6.2% seen just once and roughly 15% held by the top ten. The CDR3 loop spans 14 amino acids. V lost 1 base, J lost 8 bases, and 12 bases lay in between. Germline CDR1 reads MGHDK; CDR2 reads SYGVNS. Source: PBMCs, taken 5 days after the yellow fever booster vaccination. The V call is TRBV25-1, the J call TRBJ2-1; weak D call: TRBD2 (6 bases). The receptor was derived from a man between 25 and 39 years old who received the YFV17D yellow fever vaccine. This chain's CDR3 is CASSELGWGDEQFF. CDR3 in DNA: TGTGCCAGCAGTGAATTGGGTTGGGGGGATGAGCAGTTCTTC.